This entry describes one TCR beta chain. Its antigen is not known. The data originate from a study of T cell repertoires in cytomegalovirus infection. Study summary: Carrying CMV and the relevant HLA type showed in public TCR beta signatures.

Germline-derived CDR1 and CDR2 are SGHDN and FVKESK. V gave up 6 bases and J gave up 12 bases; unmatched junction bases: 4. This CDR3 is built from 11 residues. Study-level points and caveats: Summed frequency of public TCR beta families distinguished CMV carriers with the relevant HLA. Clonotype analysis showed dominance of the ex vivo response by HLA-C-restricted CMV-specific TCR beta clonotypes.

TCRdb recomputed calls from the reads with MiXCR, one row per CDR3 protein. Of around 740,000 distinct CDR3 sequences listed, under 40% are singletons. This clonotype originated in a human donor in good health (CMV status not recorded). Some clones in this sample may be carry-over from other donors' samples. Sample: PBMCs. This chain joins TRBV14 and TRBJ2-1; 8 nucleotides align to TRBD1. CDR3: CASSYRGRQFF. CDR3 sequence (DNA): TGTGCCAGCAGTTACAGGGGGAGGCAGTTCTTC.